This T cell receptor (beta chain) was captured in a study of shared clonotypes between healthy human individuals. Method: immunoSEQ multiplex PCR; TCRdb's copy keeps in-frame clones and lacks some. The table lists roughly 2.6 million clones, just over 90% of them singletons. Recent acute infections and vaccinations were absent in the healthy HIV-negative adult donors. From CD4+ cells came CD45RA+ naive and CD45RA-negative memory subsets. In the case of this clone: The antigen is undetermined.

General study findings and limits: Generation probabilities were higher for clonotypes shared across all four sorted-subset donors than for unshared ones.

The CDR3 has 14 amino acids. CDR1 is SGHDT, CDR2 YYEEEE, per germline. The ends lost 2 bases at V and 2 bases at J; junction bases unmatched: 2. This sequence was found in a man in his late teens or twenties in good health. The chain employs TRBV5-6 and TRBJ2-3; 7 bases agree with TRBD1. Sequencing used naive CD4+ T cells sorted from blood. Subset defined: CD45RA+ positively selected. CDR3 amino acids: CASSFDRDTDTQYF. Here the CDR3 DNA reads TGTGCCAGCAGCTTCGACAGGGACACAGATACGCAGTATTTT.